The sequence of this T cell receptor beta chain was determined in a study of cytomegalovirus exposure and HLA in healthy donors. The CDR3 is made up of 14 amino acids. V trimming: 5 bases; J trimming: 8 bases; junction bases outside the gene matches: 6. CDR1 is MNHEY and CDR2 is SMNVEV in the germline V gene (reference sequence). This PCR relied on a set of 60 Vbeta primers and 13 Jbeta primers. Original methodology: Later analysis identified roughly 82 million unique TCR beta chains, 9 million to 13 million shared. Measured with immunoSEQ multiplex PCR; TCRdb has only the in-frame clones, and not every one. V and J calls plus clone size are reproduced from that table; the DNA served to infer D and trimming. This table holds 100,000 to 150,000 clones, around three quarters found once.

The TCR was taken from a woman between 40 and 50 years old in good health and CMV-seronegative. Sequenced: PBMCs. The chain joins TRBV27 to TRBJ1-2; 12 nucleotides line up with TRBD1. The CDR3 sequence is CASSPQGTGGGYTF. CDR3 DNA: TGTGCCAGCAGTCCACAAGGGACAGGGGGCGGCTACACCTTC.